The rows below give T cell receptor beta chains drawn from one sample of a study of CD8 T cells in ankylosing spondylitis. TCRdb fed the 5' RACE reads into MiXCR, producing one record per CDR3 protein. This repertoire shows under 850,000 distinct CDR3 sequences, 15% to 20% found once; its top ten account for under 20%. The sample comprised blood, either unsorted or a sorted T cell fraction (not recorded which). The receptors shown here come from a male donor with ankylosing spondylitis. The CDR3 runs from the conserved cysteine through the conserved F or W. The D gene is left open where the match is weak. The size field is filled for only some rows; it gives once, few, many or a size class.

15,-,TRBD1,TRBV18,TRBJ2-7,CASSPGTGNSYEQYF,TGTGCCAGCTCACCCGGGACAGGTAACTCCTACGAGCAGTACTTC
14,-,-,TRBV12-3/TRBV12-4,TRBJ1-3,CASSCPDSGNTIYF,TGTGCCAGCAGTTGTCCAGACTCTGGAAACACCATATATTTT
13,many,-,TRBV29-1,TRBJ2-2,CSVGQPNTGELFF,TGCAGCGTTGGACAACCGAACACCGGGGAGCTGTTTTTT
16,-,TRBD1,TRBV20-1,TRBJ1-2,CSARDSGTGRGSGYTF,TGCAGTGCTAGAGATTCGGGGACAGGGAGGGGATCTGGCTACACCTTC
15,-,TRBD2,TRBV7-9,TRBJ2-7,CASSLALAGGHEQYF,TGTGCCAGCAGCTTAGCGCTAGCGGGAGGGCACGAGCAGTACTTC
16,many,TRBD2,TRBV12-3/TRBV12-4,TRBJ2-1,CASSLTGLAAYNEQFF,TGTGCCAGCAGTTTAACGGGACTAGCGGCTTACAATGAGCAGTTCTTC
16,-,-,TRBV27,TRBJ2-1,CASSVMVNAGRNEQFF,TGTGCCAGCAGTGTGATGGTTAACGCGGGGCGGAATGAGCAGTTCTTC
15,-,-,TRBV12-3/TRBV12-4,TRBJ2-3,CASSLRQILTDTQYF,TGTGCCAGCAGTTTAAGACAAATTCTCACAGATACGCAGTATTTT
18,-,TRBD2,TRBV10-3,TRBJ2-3,CAISESSGTSGYTDTQYF,TGTGCCATCAGTGAGTCGAGCGGGACTAGCGGCTACACAGATACGCAGTATTTT
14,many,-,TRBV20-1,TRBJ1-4,CSASSGAGNEKLFF,TGCAGTGCTAGTTCGGGGGCCGGGAATGAAAAACTGTTTTTT
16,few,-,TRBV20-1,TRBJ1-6,CSARELRGSYNSPLHF,TGCAGTGCTAGAGAACTCCGGGGCTCCTATAATTCACCCCTCCACTTT
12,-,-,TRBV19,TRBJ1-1,CASSMGNTEAFF,TGTGCCAGTAGTATGGGGAACACTGAAGCTTTCTTT
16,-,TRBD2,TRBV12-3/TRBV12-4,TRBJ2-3,CASRGTSGAPRDTQYF,TGTGCCAGCAGGGGGACTAGCGGGGCTCCCCGAGATACGCAGTATTTT
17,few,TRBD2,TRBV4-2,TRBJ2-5,CASSQDFAGGYQETQYF,TGTGCCAGCAGCCAAGATTTTGCGGGGGGGTACCAAGAGACCCAGTACTTC
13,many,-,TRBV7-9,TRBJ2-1,CASSFPGSNEQFF,TGTGCCAGCAGCTTCCCCGGGTCCAATGAGCAGTTCTTC
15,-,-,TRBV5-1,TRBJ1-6,CASSPKDSTNSPLHF,TGCGCCAGCAGCCCCAAGGACAGCACTAATTCACCCCTCCACTTT
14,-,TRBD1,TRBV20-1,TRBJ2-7,CSASLQGAGTEQYF,TGCAGTGCTAGTCTACAGGGGGCTGGGACCGAGCAGTACTTC
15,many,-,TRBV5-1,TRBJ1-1,CASSLRQQPNTEAFF,TGCGCCAGCAGCTTAAGACAGCAGCCGAACACTGAAGCTTTCTTT
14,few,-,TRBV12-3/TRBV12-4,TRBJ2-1,CASIGESSYNEQFF,TGTGCCAGCATTGGGGAGAGCTCCTACAATGAGCAGTTCTTC
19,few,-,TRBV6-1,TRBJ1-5,CASSDIWGVKGLSNQPQHF,TGTGCCAGCAGTGATATATGGGGCGTCAAAGGTCTTAGCAATCAGCCCCAGCATTTT
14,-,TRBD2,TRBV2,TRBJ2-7,CASRQRLARKEQYF,TGTGCCAGCCGTCAACGACTAGCAAGAAAAGAGCAGTACTTC
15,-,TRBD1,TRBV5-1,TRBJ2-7,CASSLGQGQAYEQYF,TGCGCCAGCAGCTTGGGACAGGGCCAGGCCTACGAGCAGTACTTC
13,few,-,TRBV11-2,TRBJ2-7,CASSFAGSNEQYF,TGTGCCAGCAGCTTTGCAGGGTCAAACGAGCAGTACTTC
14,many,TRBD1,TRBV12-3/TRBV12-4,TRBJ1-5,CASSLGTDNQPQHF,TGTGCCAGCAGTCTTGGGACAGACAATCAGCCCCAGCATTTT
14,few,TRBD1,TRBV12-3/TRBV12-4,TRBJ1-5,CASRLDRVLQPQHF,TGTGCCAGCAGGCTGGACAGGGTTCTTCAGCCCCAGCATTTT
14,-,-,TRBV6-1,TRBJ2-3,CASKGSLVPDTQYF,TGTGCCAGCAAGGGTAGCTTGGTTCCAGATACGCAGTATTTT
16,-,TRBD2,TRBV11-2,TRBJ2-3,CASSPLAGAAVGTQYF,TGTGCCAGCAGCCCGCTAGCGGGGGCCGCCGTGGGGACGCAGTATTTT
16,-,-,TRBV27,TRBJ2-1,CASSLSAGTSYNEQFF,TGTGCCAGCAGTTTATCAGCCGGGACATCCTACAATGAGCAGTTCTTC
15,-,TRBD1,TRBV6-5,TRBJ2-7,CASSYAGQDFYEQYF,TGTGCCAGCAGTTACGCAGGACAGGACTTCTACGAGCAGTACTTC
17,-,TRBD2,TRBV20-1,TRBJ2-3,CSARKDGLAVRADTQYF,TGCAGTGCCAGAAAGGATGGTCTAGCGGTAAGGGCAGATACGCAGTATTTT
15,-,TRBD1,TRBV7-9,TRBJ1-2,CASSYTGGGGYGYTF,TGTGCCAGCAGCTATACAGGGGGTGGTGGCTATGGCTACACCTTC
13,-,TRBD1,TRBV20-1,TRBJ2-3,CSSTGGFTDTQYF,TGCAGCTCCACAGGGGGCTTCACAGATACGCAGTATTTT
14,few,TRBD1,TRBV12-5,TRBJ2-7,CASAEQGALSEQYF,TGTGCTAGCGCTGAACAGGGGGCTTTGAGCGAGCAGTACTTC
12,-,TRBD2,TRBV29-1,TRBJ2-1,CSVRTSGTEQFF,TGCAGCGTCCGCACTAGCGGGACAGAGCAGTTCTTC
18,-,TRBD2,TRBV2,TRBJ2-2,CTRSLRLAETLGTGELFF,TGTACCCGCAGTTTGCGGCTAGCGGAGACCCTCGGCACCGGGGAGCTGTTTTTT
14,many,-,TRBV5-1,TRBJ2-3,CASRRGPSTDTQYF,TGCGCCAGCAGACGGGGACCCAGCACAGATACGCAGTATTTT
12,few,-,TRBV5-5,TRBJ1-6,CASSLRGEPLHF,TGTGCCAGCAGCTTGAGGGGGGAACCCCTCCACTTT
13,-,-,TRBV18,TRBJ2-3,CASSPPGSGTQYF,TGTGCCAGCTCACCGCCAGGGTCGGGTACGCAGTATTTT
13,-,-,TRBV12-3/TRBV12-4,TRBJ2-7,CASSGTARYEQYF,TGTGCCAGCAGTGGCACTGCGAGATACGAGCAGTACTTC
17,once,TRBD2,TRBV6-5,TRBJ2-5,CASSYSRPRGGQETQYF,TGTGCCAGCAGTTACTCGCGGCCACGCGGGGGGCAAGAGACCCAGTACTTC
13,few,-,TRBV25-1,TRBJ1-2,CASSESHGRGYTF,TGTGCCAGCAGTGAATCACACGGTCGGGGCTACACCTTC
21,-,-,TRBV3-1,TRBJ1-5,CASSQVPWYRPNPYSNQPQHF,TGTGCCAGCAGCCAAGTACCCTGGTACAGGCCCAATCCATATAGCAATCAGCCCCAGCATTTT
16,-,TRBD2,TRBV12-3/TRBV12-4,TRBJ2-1,CASSQGLAGATNEQFF,TGTGCCAGCAGCCAAGGACTAGCGGGAGCCACCAATGAGCAGTTCTTC
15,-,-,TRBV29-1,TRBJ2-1,CSVEGWVSSYNEQFF,TGCAGCGTTGAAGGTTGGGTAAGCTCCTACAATGAGCAGTTCTTC
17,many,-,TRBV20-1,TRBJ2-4,CSARPYGGRVAKNIQYF,TGCAGTGCTAGACCCTATGGGGGCAGGGTGGCCAAAAACATTCAGTACTTC
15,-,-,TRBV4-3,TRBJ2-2,CASSQGGGNTGELFF,TGCGCCAGCAGCCAAGGGGGAGGGAACACCGGGGAGCTGTTTTTT
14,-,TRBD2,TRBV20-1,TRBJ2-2,CSARSGANTGELLF,TGCAGTGCTAGAAGCGGGGCCAACACCGGGGAGCTGCTTTTT
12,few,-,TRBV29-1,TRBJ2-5,CSVGQAAETQYF,TGCAGCGTTGGACAGGCTGCAGAGACCCAGTACTTC
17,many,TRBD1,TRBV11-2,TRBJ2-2,CASSLGHTGVETGELFF,TGTGCCAGCAGCTTAGGTCATACAGGGGTAGAGACCGGGGAGCTGTTTTTT
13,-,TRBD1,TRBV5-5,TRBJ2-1,CASSLWQGDEQFF,TGTGCCAGCAGCTTGTGGCAGGGGGATGAGCAGTTCTTC
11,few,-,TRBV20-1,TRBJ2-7,CSARVSNEQYF,TGCAGTGCTAGAGTTAGCAACGAGCAGTACTTC
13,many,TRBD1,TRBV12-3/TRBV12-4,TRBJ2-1,CASSPGQQLGQFF,TGTGCCAGCAGTCCGGGACAGCAGCTTGGGCAGTTCTTC
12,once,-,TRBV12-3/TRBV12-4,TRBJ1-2,CASSHVLYGYTF,TGTGCCAGCAGTCACGTTTTATATGGCTACACCTTC
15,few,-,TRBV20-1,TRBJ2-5,CSARDVARAQETQYF,TGCAGTGCTAGAGATGTGGCCAGAGCACAAGAGACCCAGTACTTC
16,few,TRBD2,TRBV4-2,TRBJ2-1,CASSETSGGDYNEQFF,TGTGCCAGCAGCGAAACTAGCGGGGGGGACTACAATGAGCAGTTCTTC
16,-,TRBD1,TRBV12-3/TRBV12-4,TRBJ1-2,CASSLQLRTGIYGYTF,TGTGCCAGCAGTCTGCAGCTCCGGACAGGGATCTATGGCTACACCTTC
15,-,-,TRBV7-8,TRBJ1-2,CASSPDRRSSYGYTF,TGTGCCAGCAGCCCGGACCGCAGATCATCCTATGGCTACACCTTC